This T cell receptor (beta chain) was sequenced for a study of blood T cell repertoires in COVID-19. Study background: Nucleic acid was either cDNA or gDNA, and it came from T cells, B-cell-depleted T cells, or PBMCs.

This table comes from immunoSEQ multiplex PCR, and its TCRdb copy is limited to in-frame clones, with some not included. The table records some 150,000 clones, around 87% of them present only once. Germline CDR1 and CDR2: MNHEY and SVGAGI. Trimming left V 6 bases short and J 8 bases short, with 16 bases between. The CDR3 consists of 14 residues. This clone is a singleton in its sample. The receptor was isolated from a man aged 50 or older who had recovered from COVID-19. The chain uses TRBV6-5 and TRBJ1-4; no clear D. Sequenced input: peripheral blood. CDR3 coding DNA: TGTGCCAGCAGCCCATCCCAAGCATTAGAAAAACTGTTTTTT. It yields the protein CASSPSQALEKLFF.